This T cell receptor beta chain emerged from a study of cytomegalovirus exposure and HLA in healthy donors (TCRdb year 2017). For context, the study as a whole: An earlier analysis of approximately 600 of the donors reported more than 250 Gb of sequence data and 117 million unique TCR beta sequences from some 180 million T cells. An early release that covered approximately 600 HLA-typed donors contained approximately 300 gigabases of sequencing data and some 87 million unique TCR sequences. The genetic ancestry cluster associated with self-reported Caucasian donors included 81% of the 300 to 450 genotyped donors. The study aimed to test whether signatures of past pathogen exposure could be identified by cataloging public T cell receptors. The study profiled the T cell repertoires of hundreds of subjects by immunosequencing and related them to cytomegalovirus serostatus. Besides the first cohort of 666 subjects, a separate validation cohort made up of around 120 different subjects was used. To predict cytomegalovirus infection status, the study brought together high-throughput TCR immunosequencing, statistical association of individual TCRs with disease status, and machine learning. In a later analysis, previously published TCR beta repertoires from 670 or so donors were re-analyzed and high-resolution HLA genotyping was added so that TCR occurrence patterns could be studied. The later analysis used no new phenotypic data to find candidate immune exposures, relying instead on TCR beta sequences and their occurrence across donors. In an earlier analysis of 500 to 650 of the donors, high-throughput TCR beta sequencing was used to judge whether each TCR beta V gene segment behaved as functional or pseudogenic. Donor age, sex, ethnicity and CMV serostatus were collected together with the repertoire data. In a later genetic analysis, genome-wide SNP genotypes for about 55% of the 666 donors were used, and that subset was treated as a discovery cohort. Every repertoire in the discovery cohort had been generated on one and the same sequencing platform. HLA typing covered class I and class II loci at four-digit resolution. The number of typed donors differed by locus: about 620-630 for A, B, C, DRB1 and DQB1; roughly 510 for DQA1; over 600 for DPA1; and about 450 for DPB1. Because of strong linkage in the cohort, five DR-DQ haplotypes were treated as single units for association and clustering. Among 398 genotyped donors of the cohort, an average of around 240,000 unique TCR beta nucleotide sequences were sequenced per donor, roughly 20% of them non-productive.

This clone was observed once. This receptor's antigen is unknown. No much larger clonotype is one base removed from it; base qualities were not supplied. The study at large found these results: Linkage disequilibrium might explain the correlated functional status among segregating V segments, but an unknown experimental factor could not be ruled out. According to a later genetic analysis, donors in an Asian-associated ancestry cluster had fewer N-insertions in productive TCRs than the approximately 610-donor mean. While some public TCRs were present in many individuals, most TCR sequences turned up only very rarely across donors. HLA typing was unavailable for some donors at each locus, so association tests used only the typed subset. In a later analysis, most CMV-associated TCR beta chains were found to appear HLA-restricted, with HLA associations seemingly driven largely by CMV exposure. A total of 150 to 200 TCR beta chains were listed by the study as associated with cytomegalovirus. Broadly in line with IMGT annotations, most TCR beta V segments showed up in productive rearrangements about 87% or about 30% of the time in an earlier analysis of around 600 of the donors. In a later analysis, 16,951 TCR beta sequences were associated with specific HLA alleles at a false discovery rate of 0.05. In a later analysis, HLA-associated TCR beta chains were found to be more clonally expanded and to have lower generation probabilities than equally common non-associated chains. In a later analysis, the rate of TCR association differed among HLA loci, with DRB1 alleles having the most associated TCRs and HLA-C alleles having the fewest. Immune exposure information for the cohort was limited to CMV serostatus. A further reported finding was that TCR beta sequences accurately predicted the HLA-A and HLA-B alleles for most subjects in the first cohort. The authors suggested that the approach could potentially be extended to other disease states and immunological phenotypes. A cluster of highly shared sequence variants was judged likely to represent a technical artifact of the sequencing pipeline. V-gene and J-gene trimming of TCR beta chains was associated with a missense DCLRE1C variant in a later genetic analysis, and the association was replicated in an independent cohort. Approximately 18 rarely observed V segments, including chromosome 9 orphons, were excluded from the earlier analysis of 550 to 700 of the donors because counts were too low. The cohort was sequenced for TCR beta chains only, and without alpha or paired-chain data the features that could be detected were limited. Some IMGT-functional V segments, including TRBV6-2 and TRBV6-3, could not be told apart with the 87-base-pair reads, so those segments were excluded. The classifier was reported to diagnose cytomegalovirus status with high specificity and sensitivity in both the original and validation cohorts. In vitro tests confirmed that a few of the cytomegalovirus-associated TCR beta chains recognize cytomegalovirus antigens. Sequencing depth was assumed to be roughly uniform across donors in the presence/absence analyses, though that assumption may not hold. Assigning TCR associations to individual alleles was difficult when HLA alleles, especially DR and DQ, strongly co-occurred. Several of the top co-occurrence clusters appeared to be linked to parvovirus B19, influenza, CMV and Epstein-Barr virus, according to a later analysis.

The cohort was made up of approximately 700 healthy bone marrow donors. At the time of sampling, every cohort member was nominally healthy, though immune exposures that went unrecorded were likely present. The donor was CMV seronegative and belonged to the group of 352 seronegative cohort members. Each donor provided a peripheral blood sample, and peripheral blood mononuclear cells were used for TCR beta sequencing. Genomic DNA extraction from the blood cell samples was performed with the Qiagen DNeasy Blood Extraction Kit. Libraries were made using the immunoSEQ multiplex PCR assay. For the multiplex PCR, a mixture combining 60 forward primers for TCR Vbeta segments and 13 reverse primers for TCR Jbeta segments was used. Amplification of the CDR3 region of rearranged TCR beta genes was performed with a multiplex PCR assay on genomic DNA. Amplified TCR beta libraries were sequenced as 87-base-pair reads on the Illumina HiSeq System. The paper's data handling went like this. A later analysis counted tens of millions of unique TCR beta chains across the 550 to 700 repertoires, and some 11 million of these chains were shared by at least two donors. To remove PCR and sequencing errors, raw reads were error-corrected and collapsed into unique sequences using a nearest-neighbor algorithm that merged closely related sequences. To assign V, D and J gene segments, CDR3 sequences were aligned to IMGT reference sequences. Each retained sequence needed at least a six-nucleotide match to both a V gene segment and a J gene segment. Rearrangements were classified as productive when the CDR3 lacked stop codons and remained in frame with V and J, and all other rearrangements were classified as non-productive. Following IMGT convention, CDR3 was defined as the stretch from the second conserved V-encoded cysteine to the conserved J-encoded phenylalanine. Sequences without an unambiguous match to a single V gene segment were excluded from the earlier analysis of a few hundred of the donors. In an earlier analysis of approximately 610 of the donors, V segments were called functional above 56.7% productive rearrangements and were called segregating when the between-donor standard deviation exceeded 5%. A statistical classification framework was developed to diagnose cytomegalovirus status using the catalog of TCR beta chain sequences. V and J gene assignment, in a later analysis, came from comparing TCR nucleotide sequences with IMGT/GENE-DB human TR gene sequences. Using the TCRdist pipeline, a later analysis assigned CDR3 sequences along with most-parsimonious VDJ recombination scenarios. In a later analysis, every TCR beta chain was defined by the combination of its CDR3 amino acid sequence and its V-gene family, and reads without a unique V-gene family were dropped. To address suspected cross-contamination and a sequencing artifact, a later analysis removed roughly 640 highly shared, low-generation-probability nucleotide sequences. In a later analysis, a clonal expansion index for each public chain was calculated from normalized within-repertoire ranks of inferred template counts. In a later analysis, generation probabilities were computed using a VDJ recombination model fitted to out-of-frame rearrangements, and the results were checked against IGoR. In a later analysis, TCR-TCR, TCR-HLA and TCR-CMV co-occurrence was scored with hypergeometric tests, and a repertoire-size bias correction was applied to TCR pairs. A later analysis estimated false discovery rates by permuting HLA or CMV assignments 20 times. A later analysis grouped co-occurring TCRs with DBSCAN, adding TCRdist sequence similarity when clustering within HLA-allele-positive subsets. For co-occurrence clustering, repertoires with fewer than 30,000 or more than 120,000 public chains were excluded, along with five repertoires with anomalous nucleotide sharing. Held by TCRdb, this immuneACCESS table contains in-frame sequences only and omits some clones. Under half of the omission traces to an unresolved V gene where checked; the cause of the rest is unknown. D and trimming were read from the DNA, whereas the V and J calls and clone size are those reported in that table. This sample lists 150,000 to 200,000 clones; over 80% were detected once. The leading ten clones occupy approximately 2.1% of the sample.

In the germline V gene (reference sequence), CDR1 corresponds to PRHDT and CDR2 to FYEKMQ. V is reduced by 4 bases and J by 4 bases, leaving a spacing of 10 bases between them. CDR3 length: 14 amino acids, cysteine to phenylalanine. The retained sequence is limited to the CDR3, 42 bases, with the frame set at the first base. Sequences were obtained from PBMCs. This receptor was obtained from a male donor in good health and CMV-seronegative. The receptor chain draws on TRBV13 and TRBJ1-4, and the D gene may be TRBD1, 5 bases matching. The CDR3 loop reads CASSSTVSNEKLFF. The nucleotide sequence is TGTGCCAGCAGCTCGACAGTTAGTAATGAAAAACTGTTTTTT.